A selection of T cell receptor beta chains follows, all from one sample in a study of OX40 agonist ivuxolimab in advanced cancers. Produced via immunoSEQ multiplex PCR; TCRdb's table is partial and in-frame only. The sample records 9,500 to 10,000 clones, 66% being singletons. The sequencing here drew on CD4+ or CD8+ T cells sorted from blood, taken in a trial of the OX40 agonist ivuxolimab. These receptors were obtained from an adult with an advanced solid tumor such as melanoma, head and neck, liver or kidney cancer. CDR3s include the opening cysteine and the closing phenylalanine or tryptophan. D genes are given only for firm matches. A row's size may be missing; if present it is once, few, many or a size class.

.	.	TRBJ2-3	TRBV11-2	CASSFRGSTDTQYF	TGTGCCAGCAGCTTTCGGGGCTCCACAGATACGCAGTATTTT
.	.	TRBJ2-5	TRBV7-3	CARRETQYF	TGTGCCAGAAGGGAGACCCAGTACTTC
.	large	TRBJ2-7	TRBV4-3	CASSQGQRNEQYF	TGCGCCAGCAGCCAGGGGCAGAGGAACGAGCAGTACTTC
TRBD1	.	TRBJ1-5	TRBV6-5	CASSVRQGYNQPQHF	TGTGCCAGCAGTGTCCGACAGGGGTACAATCAGCCCCAGCATTTT
TRBD2	.	TRBJ2-7	TRBV5-5	CASRHLAGDTYEQYF	TGTGCCAGCAGACACTTAGCGGGAGACACCTACGAGCAGTACTTC
.	few	TRBJ1-2	TRBV4-3	CASSPMGEWYGYTF	TGCGCCAGTTCGCCGATGGGGGAATGGTATGGCTACACCTTC
TRBD1	.	TRBJ2-7	TRBV4-1	CASSQGIRAVFGGDRWGEQYF	TGCGCCAGCAGCCAAGGTATTCGGGCCGTATTCGGAGGGGACAGGTGGGGCGAGCAGTACTTC
TRBD2	.	TRBJ2-2	TRBV7-8	CASSLELAGGNTGELFF	TGTGCCAGCAGCTTAGAACTAGCGGGAGGGAACACCGGGGAGCTGTTTTTT
TRBD1	few	TRBJ2-1	TRBV4-3	CASSPRDRSRNEQFF	TGCGCCAGCAGCCCCCGGGACAGGAGCCGGAATGAGCAGTTCTTC
TRBD2	.	TRBJ2-5	TRBV28	CASSFRTSGGLYQETQYF	TGTGCCAGCAGTTTCCGGACTAGCGGGGGCTTGTACCAAGAGACCCAGTACTTC
.	.	TRBJ1-1	TRBV28	CASSPGQGNTEAFF	TGTGCCAGCAGTCCGGGACAAGGGAACACTGAAGCTTTCTTT
.	.	TRBJ2-7	TRBV27	CASSLSRSYEQYF	TGTGCCAGCAGTTTATCCAGGAGCTACGAGCAGTACTTC
.	.	TRBJ2-2	TRBV10-3	CASSEARVGISGELFF	TGTGCCAGCAGTGAAGCGCGTGTTGGAATCAGCGGGGAGCTGTTTTTT
.	.	TRBJ1-5	TRBV6-4	CASSDSGHPGDQPQHF	TGTGCCAGCAGTGACTCTGGACACCCGGGTGATCAGCCCCAGCATTTT
.	.	TRBJ2-1	TRBV30	CAWRERQFYNEQFF	TGTGCCTGGAGGGAGCGCCAATTCTACAATGAGCAGTTCTTC
.	.	TRBJ1-2	TRBV19	CASRGDGYTF	TGTGCCAGCCGGGGGGATGGCTACACCTTC
.	.	TRBJ1-1	TRBV4-1	CASSRQGGTEAFF	TGCGCCAGCAGCCGGCAGGGCGGCACTGAAGCTTTCTTT
.	.	TRBJ2-1	TRBV27	CASSGPGFDEQFF	TGTGCCAGCAGCGGACCCGGGTTCGATGAGCAGTTCTTC
TRBD2	few	TRBJ2-3	TRBV5-4	CASSLYVIAGGPFQDTQYF	TGTGCCAGCAGCTTATACGTGATAGCGGGAGGGCCTTTTCAAGATACGCAGTATTTT
.	.	TRBJ2-3	TRBV2	CASSPFQRDTQYF	TGTGCCAGCAGTCCCTTTCAGAGAGATACGCAGTATTTT
.	once	TRBJ2-1	TRBV4-2	CASSYGEYNEQFF	TGTGCCAGCAGTTACGGGGAGTACAATGAGCAGTTCTTC
.	.	TRBJ1-2	TRBV27	CASSLNRHLYGYTF	TGTGCCAGCAGTTTAAACAGGCACCTCTATGGCTACACCTTC
TRBD1	.	TRBJ2-7	TRBV27	CASSWRTGGYEQYF	TGTGCCAGCAGTTGGAGGACAGGGGGCTACGAGCAGTACTTC
.	medium-sized	TRBJ1-2	TRBV6-5	CASSYSRGVGYGYTF	TGTGCCAGCAGTTACTCGAGGGGAGTGGGATATGGCTACACCTTC
.	.	TRBJ1-3	TRBV6-5	CASSYSGAGNTIYF	TGTGCCAGCAGTTACTCCGGGGCTGGAAACACCATATATTTT
.	.	TRBJ2-7	TRBV6-6	CASSYSRGGADEQYF	TGTGCCAGCAGTTACTCGAGGGGGGGGGCGGACGAGCAGTACTTC
TRBD2	.	TRBJ2-7	TRBV4-1	CASSQAVAGRSYEQYF	TGCGCCAGCAGCCAGGCAGTAGCGGGTCGCTCCTACGAGCAGTACTTC